Described below is a single TCR beta chain sequence and its context. The antigen remains undetermined. The CDR3 sequence is 16 residues long. The germline gives CDR1 LGHDT, CDR2 YNNKEL (reference sequence). V lost 4 bases to trimming and J lost 1 base, with 13 bases between them. Profiling relied on immunoSEQ multiplex PCR, and the TCRdb table lists in-frame clones only, not all of them. The sample has under 250,000 clones, 93% seen once; the top ten hold 0.9% to 1.1%. This record comes from a study of T cell responses to AZD1222 COVID-19 vaccine. Broader study findings: In all cases, repertoires were sampled only after the peak T cell response.

The chain joins TRBV3-1 (or the pseudogene TRBV3-2) to TRBJ2-2; no definite D call. The sample in question was peripheral blood, obtained on day 0 of MenACWY control vaccination. This receptor was obtained from an adult in good health. CDR3 in amino acids: CASSPSTAVNTGELFF. The CDR3 DNA follows: TGTGCCAGCAGCCCCAGTACGGCGGTGAACACCGGGGAGCTGTTTTTT.